Listed below are T cell receptor beta chains from one sample, sequenced in a study of cytomegalovirus exposure and HLA in healthy donors. Assay used: immunoSEQ multiplex PCR; TCRdb lists only in-frame clones, some missing. Seen here are under 250,000 clones, 70% to 80% observed once, and the top ten hold about 1.9%. Source material: PBMCs. All receptors derive from a man aged 25 to 40 in good health and CMV-seronegative. Both conserved end residues are part of each CDR3. D genes are given only for firm matches. Part of the rows lack a size; the others show once, few, many or a class for expanded clones.

d_call j_call clone_size v_call cdr3_aa cdr3_nt
TRBD1 TRBJ1-5 - TRBV19 CASVLPGQNQPQHF TGTGCCAGCGTTTTGCCGGGACAGAATCAGCCCCAGCATTTT
- TRBJ1-2 - TRBV5-4 CASRPGGRSYGYTF TGTGCCAGCAGGCCGGGGGGGCGCTCCTATGGCTACACCTTC
- TRBJ2-7 - TRBV7-9 CASSYGQPYEQYF TGTGCCAGCAGCTATGGACAGCCCTACGAGCAGTACTTC
- TRBJ2-7 - TRBV7-6 CASSLADGTYEQYF TGTGCCAGCAGCTTAGCGGACGGGACCTACGAGCAGTACTTC
- TRBJ2-3 - TRBV1 CTSSHRGDYPHTDTQYF TGCACCAGCAGCCATCGGGGGGATTACCCTCACACAGATACGCAGTATTTT
- TRBJ2-2 - TRBV5-4 CASSHTRNTGELFF TGTGCCAGCAGCCATACACGGAACACCGGGGAGCTGTTTTTT
TRBD1 TRBJ1-1 - TRBV27 CASSPGQLNTEAFF TGTGCCAGCAGCCCGGGACAGTTGAACACTGAAGCTTTCTTT
- TRBJ2-2 few TRBV20-1 CSAQEDGELFF TGCAGTGCGCAGGAGGACGGGGAGCTGTTTTTT
- TRBJ2-2 - TRBV5-1 CASSLEGGGNTGELFF TGCGCCAGCAGCTTGGAAGGGGGTGGAAACACCGGGGAGCTGTTTTTT
TRBD2 TRBJ2-1 once TRBV7-3 CASSLLAGSYNEQFF TGTGCCAGCAGCTTACTAGCGGGATCTTACAATGAGCAGTTCTTC
TRBD2 TRBJ2-1 - TRBV5-1 CASSLGTSLYNEQFF TGCGCCAGCAGCTTAGGGACTAGCCTCTACAATGAGCAGTTCTTC
- TRBJ2-7 few TRBV29-1 CSVEGGRGADEQYF TGCAGCGTTGAAGGCGGCAGGGGAGCGGACGAGCAGTACTTC
TRBD1 TRBJ2-2 - TRBV7-7 CASSPGTGRAGELFF TGTGCCAGCAGTCCCGGGACAGGGAGGGCCGGGGAGCTGTTTTTT
TRBD2 TRBJ2-7 - TRBV6-6 CASSTSGRNEQYF TGTGCCAGCAGCACTAGCGGGAGAAACGAGCAGTACTTC
- TRBJ1-4 - TRBV4-1 CASSQDGPATNEKLFF TGCGCCAGCAGCCAAGATGGGCCAGCAACTAATGAAAAACTGTTTTTT
- TRBJ2-1 - TRBV6-1 CASSRLYVNEQFF TGTGCCAGCAGCCGCCTCTACGTCAATGAGCAGTTCTTC
TRBD1 TRBJ2-7 - TRBV2 CASLQGTGGTYEQYF TGTGCCAGCCTTCAAGGGACAGGGGGTACCTACGAGCAGTACTTC
- TRBJ1-1 few TRBV27 CASSPRGSRGEAEAFF TGTGCCAGCAGTCCCCGGGGCAGTCGCGGGGAAGCTGAAGCTTTCTTT
TRBD1 TRBJ1-1 few TRBV4-2 CASSQHRGATEAFF TGTGCCAGCAGCCAACACAGGGGCGCCACTGAAGCTTTCTTT
TRBD2 TRBJ2-2 - TRBV5-6 CASSLALAENTGELFF TGTGCCAGCAGCTTGGCGCTAGCGGAGAACACCGGGGAGCTGTTTTTT
TRBD1 TRBJ1-1 few TRBV27 CASSPFSGGKKAFF TGTGCCAGCAGCCCCTTTTCAGGGGGTAAGAAAGCTTTCTTT
TRBD2 TRBJ2-2 - TRBV7-9 CASSGRPGLANTGELFF TGTGCCAGCAGTGGTAGGCCGGGACTAGCGAACACCGGGGAGCTGTTTTTT
- TRBJ2-5 - TRBV5-4 CASSYVEGGETQYF TGTGCCAGCAGCTATGTCGAGGGAGGAGAGACCCAGTACTTC
TRBD1 TRBJ2-7 - TRBV11-2 CASSFTGTGGYEQYF TGTGCCAGCAGCTTCACCGGGACAGGGGGCTACGAGCAGTACTTC
- TRBJ1-1 once TRBV27 CASSLFPGNTEAFF TGTGCCAGCAGTTTATTCCCAGGGAACACTGAAGCTTTCTTT
TRBD1 TRBJ1-5 - TRBV6-1 CASSDLQGGIQPQHF TGTGCCAGCAGTGATTTACAGGGGGGGATTCAGCCCCAGCATTTT
TRBD1 TRBJ1-1 - TRBV5-1 CASSLPPGQAMNTEAFF TGCGCCAGCAGCTTACCACCCGGACAGGCCATGAACACTGAAGCTTTCTTT
TRBD1 TRBJ2-3 - TRBV5-1 CASSGGQGGTDTQYF TGCGCCAGCAGCGGCGGACAGGGGGGTACAGATACGCAGTATTTT
TRBD1 TRBJ2-4 - TRBV5-6 CASKDRDRVRDIQYF TGTGCCAGCAAAGACCGGGACAGGGTGCGGGACATTCAGTACTTC
TRBD1 TRBJ1-2 - TRBV4-1 CASSPGTAYGYTF TGCGCCAGCAGCCCCGGGACAGCTTATGGCTACACCTTC
TRBD2 TRBJ2-7 few TRBV27 CASGRTSGGPYEQYF TGTGCCAGCGGTAGGACTAGCGGGGGGCCCTACGAGCAGTACTTC
TRBD1 TRBJ1-3 - TRBV27 CASSSMGQGSGNTIYF TGTGCCAGCAGTTCCATGGGACAGGGGTCTGGAAACACCATATATTTT
- TRBJ2-1 - TRBV6-1 CASNLQFYNEQFF TGTGCCAGCAATTTACAGTTCTACAATGAGCAGTTCTTC
TRBD1 TRBJ2-4 - TRBV19 CATGQGAKNIQYF TGTGCCACCGGACAGGGGGCCAAAAACATTCAGTACTTC
- TRBJ2-6 few TRBV28 CASIDSSGANVLTF TGTGCCAGCATAGACAGCTCTGGGGCCAACGTCCTGACTTTC
- TRBJ2-7 - TRBV21-1 CASSGPSAAYEQYF TGTGCCAGCAGCGGTCCTAGCGCCGCCTACGAGCAGTACTTC
TRBD1 TRBJ2-3 - TRBV19 CASRMTGGEDTQYF TGTGCCAGTAGGATGACAGGGGGCGAGGATACGCAGTATTTT
- TRBJ2-7 - TRBV29-1 CSVVYSEQYF TGCAGCGTTGTATACAGCGAGCAGTACTTC
- TRBJ1-3 - TRBV19 CASSIRGTSSGNTIYF TGTGCCAGTAGTATAAGGGGAACGAGCTCTGGAAACACCATATATTTT
- TRBJ2-7 - TRBV7-2 CASSLEAGPHEQYF TGTGCCAGCAGCTTAGAAGCAGGGCCCCACGAGCAGTACTTC
- TRBJ2-1 - TRBV5-4 CASSLAGISYNEQFF TGTGCCAGCAGCTTGGCCGGGATCTCCTACAATGAGCAGTTCTTC
TRBD1 TRBJ1-1 - TRBV7-3 CASSSSPGQGTKAFF TGTGCCAGCAGCTCATCTCCGGGACAGGGGACAAAAGCTTTCTTT
TRBD1 TRBJ2-1 - TRBV5-4 CASSRQQGQESEQFF TGTGCCAGCAGCCGTCAACAGGGGCAGGAGAGTGAGCAGTTCTTC
TRBD2 TRBJ2-1 - TRBV19 CASSATRLAGVYYNEQFF TGTGCCAGTAGTGCAACTCGACTAGCGGGAGTCTACTACAATGAGCAGTTCTTC
- TRBJ2-1 - TRBV2 CASRLDFTNNNEQFF TGTGCCAGCAGATTGGACTTTACGAATAACAATGAGCAGTTCTTC
- TRBJ1-5 - TRBV6-5 CARANQPQHF TGTGCCAGGGCCAATCAGCCCCAGCATTTT
- TRBJ2-6 - TRBV15 CATTGGNSGANVLTF TGTGCCACCACCGGGGGAAACTCTGGGGCCAACGTCCTGACTTTC
TRBD1 TRBJ1-1 - TRBV28 CASSLAGQGSPEAFF TGTGCCAGCAGTTTGGCGGGACAGGGTAGCCCTGAAGCTTTCTTT